This T cell receptor beta chain was recovered during a study of CD8 T cells in ankylosing spondylitis. Per the germline V gene, CDR1 is SGHAT and CDR2 is FQNNGV. The CDR3 has 15 amino acids. The V end was cut by 2 bases, the J end by 2 bases, with 12 bases between. A word on this clonotype: Antigen specificity is unknown.

Study-level results: Existing reports had already noted some motif variants in reactive arthritis synovial fluid and blood. Seven to nine highly homologous variants formed a TCR beta motif that appeared characteristic of ankylosing spondylitis blood.

Quantitative molecular-barcoded 5'-RACE generated the TCR beta libraries. TCRdb itself ran the 5' RACE reads through MiXCR, one entry per CDR3 protein. Here the sample spans 200,000 to 250,000 distinct CDR3 sequences, about 7% being singletons. The V gene is TRBV11-2, the J gene TRBJ2-5; no definite D call. Source material: blood, either unsorted or a sorted T cell fraction (not recorded which). This sequence originates from a male donor with ankylosing spondylitis. The CDR3 DNA reads TGTGCCAGCAGCTTATACTCCATCCTACAAGAGACCCAGTACTTC. This sequence encodes CASSLYSILQETQYF.